This is a list of T cell receptor beta chains from one sample in a study of T-cell reconstitution after alpha-beta-depleted transplantation in children. MiXCR, applied by TCRdb to the PCR reads, yields one record per CDR3 protein. This table holds a few hundred thousand distinct CDR3 sequences, about an eighth found once. Sequences were derived from PBMCs, mostly from graft donor cells, sampled 360 days after TCRalphabeta/CD19-depleted stem cell transplant. All receptors come from a male patient younger than 18 who had a stem cell transplant for acute myeloid leukemia, so the T cells may come from the graft donor. CDR3s include the opening cysteine and the closing phenylalanine or tryptophan. D genes are given only for firm matches. Some rows have no size entry. The others give once, few or many, or a class for an expanded clone.

TRBD2	TRBV12-3/TRBV12-4	.	TRBJ2-5	TGTGCCAGCAGTTTCGGTAGCGGGAGGGGGCAAGAGACCCAGTACTTC	CASSFGSGRGQETQYF
.	TRBV11-2	.	TRBJ2-3	TGTGCCAGCAGCTTCCCCCGACCGGCGCGGGGATTCACAGATACGCAGTATTTT	CASSFPRPARGFTDTQYF
.	TRBV7-3	.	TRBJ2-1	TGTGCCAGCAGCCTCCGCACTCATTTGGAGCAGTTCTTC	CASSLRTHLEQFF
.	TRBV9	.	TRBJ1-5	TGTGCCAGCAGCGTGGGATTGGCTCAGCCCCAGCATTTT	CASSVGLAQPQHF
.	TRBV2	few	TRBJ2-2	TGTGCCAGCGGCAGGACCGTGAACACCGGGGAGCTGTTTTTT	CASGRTVNTGELFF
.	TRBV28	.	TRBJ2-3	TGTGCCAGCAGTTTATGGGGGGCTAGCGGACCCGCGAGGGGTAGCACAGATACGCAGTATTTT	CASSLWGASGPARGSTDTQYF
TRBD2	TRBV3-1	few	TRBJ2-3	TGTGCCAGCAGCCCCTCGGCTAGCGGGAGAGAGGATACGCAGTATTTT	CASSPSASGREDTQYF
TRBD2	TRBV9	few	TRBJ2-5	TGTGCCAGCAGCGCGTTCCTAGCGGGAGTCGATGAGACCCAGTACTTC	CASSAFLAGVDETQYF
TRBD2	TRBV27	few	TRBJ2-5	TGTGCCAGCAGTTTCCGACCCATAGCGGGAGGGGGCCAAGAGACCCAGTACTTC	CASSFRPIAGGGQETQYF
TRBD1	TRBV29-1	.	TRBJ1-4	TGCAGCGTTACCAGGACAGGGGGAGGTGAAAAACTGTTTTTT	CSVTRTGGGEKLFF
.	TRBV9	many	TRBJ2-1	TGTGCCAGCAGCGCGACCAACGCAGGTAATGAGCAGTTCTTC	CASSATNAGNEQFF
.	TRBV7-8	few	TRBJ2-3	TGTGCCAGCAGCACCCAGACAAAACCCACAGATACGCAGTATTTT	CASSTQTKPTDTQYF
.	TRBV20-1	many	TRBJ2-7	TGCAGTGCTAGTGCAGGGGTCGGGGCCTACGAGCAGTACTTC	CSASAGVGAYEQYF
TRBD2	TRBV7-9	few	TRBJ2-7	TGTGCCAGCAGCTTAAACTCACTAGCGGGAGCTTCCTACGAGCAGTACTTC	CASSLNSLAGASYEQYF
TRBD2	TRBV12-3/TRBV12-4	few	TRBJ2-4	TGTGCCAGCAGGCCCCGGACTAGCGTTTCAGACATTCAGTACTTC	CASRPRTSVSDIQYF
.	TRBV7-9	.	TRBJ2-7	TGTGCCAGCAGCTCGGGGGGCAACGACCACTACGAGCAGTACTTC	CASSSGGNDHYEQYF
.	TRBV11-3	.	TRBJ1-1	TGTGCCAGCAGCTTAGCAGGGGAAACTGAAGCTTTCTTT	CASSLAGETEAFF
.	TRBV12-3/TRBV12-4	few	TRBJ1-5	TGTGCCAGCAGTACCCAGGTGGTCGGCAATCAGCCCCAGCATTTT	CASSTQVVGNQPQHF
TRBD1	TRBV29-1	few	TRBJ2-5	TGCAGCGTTGAAGAGAAAAGGGGGCGGGAGACCCAGTACTTC	CSVEEKRGRETQYF
.	TRBV20-1	.	TRBJ2-3	TGCAGTGCTAGAGATAGAGGTATCACAGATACGCAGTATTTT	CSARDRGITDTQYF
.	TRBV20-1	many	TRBJ2-5	TGCAGTCGGAGGGTGGCAGGGGCGGAGACCCAGTACTTC	CSRRVAGAETQYF
.	TRBV28	few	TRBJ2-3	TGTGCCAGCAATTCGCCCATCACGTCCCGTTATCTGGGTACGCAGTATTTT	CASNSPITSRYLGTQYF
.	TRBV5-1	few	TRBJ2-3	TGCGCCAGCAGCTTGGCCGCTAGCGGCACAGATACGCAGTATTTT	CASSLAASGTDTQYF
.	TRBV20-1	few	TRBJ2-2	TGCAGTGCTACGGATTCGGCGGGTACCGGGGAGCTGTTTTTT	CSATDSAGTGELFF
.	TRBV12-3/TRBV12-4	many	TRBJ2-6	TGTGCCAGCAGGAACGGTACAGGCGTCCTCTCTGGGGCCAACGTCCTGACTTTC	CASRNGTGVLSGANVLTF
.	TRBV7-2	few	TRBJ2-1	TGTGCCAGTCTCCCCAACAGGGTTATATACAATGAGCAGTTCTTC	CASLPNRVIYNEQFF
.	TRBV20-1	.	TRBJ1-2	TGCAGTGCTGGGGCAGGGACCAACTATGGCTACACCTTC	CSAGAGTNYGYTF
TRBD2	TRBV2	.	TRBJ2-7	TGTGCCAGCAGTGAAGCGCTCCTAGCGGGAGGGCCATCCTACGAGCAGTACTTC	CASSEALLAGGPSYEQYF
TRBD1	TRBV6-5	.	TRBJ2-3	TGTGCCAGCAGTTTACCTGACAGGGGCGGGTCAGATACGCAGTATTTT	CASSLPDRGGSDTQYF
TRBD2	TRBV3-1	.	TRBJ2-7	TGTGCCAGCAGCCAACCCTCCGGGACTAGCGGCTACGAGCAGTACTTC	CASSQPSGTSGYEQYF
.	TRBV25-1	.	TRBJ2-2	TGTGCCAGCGGCCGGGAATTGAACACCGGGGAGCTGTTTTTT	CASGRELNTGELFF
TRBD2	TRBV30	.	TRBJ2-4	TGTGCCTGCCCCAAGGCGGGGGTAGGAAACATTCAGTACTTC	CACPKAGVGNIQYF
.	TRBV3-1	.	TRBJ1-1	TGTGCCAGCAGCCAAGATACCGGGGTGAACACTGAAGCTTTCTTT	CASSQDTGVNTEAFF